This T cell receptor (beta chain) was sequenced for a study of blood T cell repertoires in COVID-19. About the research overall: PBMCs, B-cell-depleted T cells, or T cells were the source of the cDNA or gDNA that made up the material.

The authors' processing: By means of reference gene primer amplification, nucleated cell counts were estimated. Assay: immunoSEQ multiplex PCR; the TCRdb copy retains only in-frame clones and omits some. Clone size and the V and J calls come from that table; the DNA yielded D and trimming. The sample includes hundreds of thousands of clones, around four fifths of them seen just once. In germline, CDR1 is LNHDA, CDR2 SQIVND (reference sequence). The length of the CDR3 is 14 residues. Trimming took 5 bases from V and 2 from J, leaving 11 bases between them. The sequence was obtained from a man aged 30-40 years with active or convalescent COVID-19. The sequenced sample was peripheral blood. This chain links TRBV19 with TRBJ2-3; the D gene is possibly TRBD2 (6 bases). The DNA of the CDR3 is TGTGCCAGTAGTCCGGGGGATAACACAGATACGCAGTATTTT. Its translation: CASSPGDNTDTQYF.